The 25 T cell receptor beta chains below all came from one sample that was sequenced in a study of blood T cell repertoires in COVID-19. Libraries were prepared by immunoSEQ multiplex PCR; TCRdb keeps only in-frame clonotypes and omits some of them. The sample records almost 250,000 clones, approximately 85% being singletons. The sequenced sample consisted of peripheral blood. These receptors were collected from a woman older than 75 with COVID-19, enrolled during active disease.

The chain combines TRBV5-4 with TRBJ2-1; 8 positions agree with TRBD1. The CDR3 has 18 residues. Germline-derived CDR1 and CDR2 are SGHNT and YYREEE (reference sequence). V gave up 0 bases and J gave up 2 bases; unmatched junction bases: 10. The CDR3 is CASSLANLGTGAYNEQFF. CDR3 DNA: TGTGCCAGCAGCTTGGCCAACCTAGGGACAGGAGCCTACAATGAGCAGTTCTTC. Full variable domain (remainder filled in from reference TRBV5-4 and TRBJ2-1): ETGVTQSPTHLIKTRGQQVTLRCSSQSGHNTVSWYQQALGQGPQFIFQYYREEENGRGNFPPRFSGLQFPNYSSELNVNALELDDSALYLCASSLANLGTGAYNEQFFGPGTRLTVL.

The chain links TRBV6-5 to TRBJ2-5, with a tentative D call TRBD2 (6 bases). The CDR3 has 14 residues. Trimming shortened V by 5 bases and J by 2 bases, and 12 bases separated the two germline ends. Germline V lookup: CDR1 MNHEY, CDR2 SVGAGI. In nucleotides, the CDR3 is TGTGCCAGCAGTAAGGACTACTCACAAGAGACCCAGTACTTC. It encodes CASSKDYSQETQYF.

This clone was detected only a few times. The CDR3 protein is CASSSRGGQDTYEQYV. In DNA, the CDR3 is TGTGCCAGCAGTTCTCGCGGGGGCCAAGATACCTACGAGCAGTACGTC. The chain uses TRBV6-2 or TRBV6-3 and TRBJ2-7; tentatively, D is TRBD2 (7 bases). Germline CDR1 is MNHEY and CDR2 is SVGEGT. The CDR3 has 16 amino acids. Trimming left V 4 bases short and J 2 bases short, with 18 bases between.

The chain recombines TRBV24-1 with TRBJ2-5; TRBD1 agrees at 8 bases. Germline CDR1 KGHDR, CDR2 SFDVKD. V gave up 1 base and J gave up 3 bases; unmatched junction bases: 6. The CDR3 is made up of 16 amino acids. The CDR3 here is CATSDFGVTGEETQYF. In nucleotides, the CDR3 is TGTGCCACCAGTGATTTTGGGGTGACAGGGGAAGAGACCCAGTACTTC.

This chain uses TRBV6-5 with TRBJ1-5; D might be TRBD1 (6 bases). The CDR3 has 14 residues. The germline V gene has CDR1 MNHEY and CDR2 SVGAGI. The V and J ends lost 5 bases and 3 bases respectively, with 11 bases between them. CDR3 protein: CASSTTGFNQPQHF. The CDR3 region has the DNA TGTGCCAGCAGTACCACAGGGTTCAATCAGCCCCAGCATTTT.

CDR3 DNA: TGTGCCAGCAGCCCCGCGGGGGCGACGTCTGGGGCCAACGTCCTGACTTTC. Translating it yields CASSPAGATSGANVLTF. The rearrangement uses TRBV5-4 and TRBJ2-6, with a possible D match to TRBD2 (7 bases). Trimming cost V 4 bases and J 1 base, with 15 bases left between them. The CDR3 spans 17 residues. Looked up from germline, CDR1 is SGHNT and CDR2 is YYREEE (reference sequence).

The CDR3, as DNA: TGTGCCACATACAGGGCGGGTGGCTACACCTTC. Protein: CATYRAGGYTF. V gene TRBV12-3 or TRBV12-4 combines with J gene TRBJ1-2; D is perhaps TRBD1 (6 bases). The CDR3 runs 11 residues. Deletions cut 10 bases from V and 7 bases from J, with 13 bases between.

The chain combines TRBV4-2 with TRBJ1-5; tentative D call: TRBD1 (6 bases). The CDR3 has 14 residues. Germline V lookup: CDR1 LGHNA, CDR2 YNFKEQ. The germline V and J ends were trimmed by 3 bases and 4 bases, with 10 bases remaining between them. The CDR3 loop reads CASSQETGNQPQHF. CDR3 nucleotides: TGTGCCAGCAGCCAGGAAACAGGGAATCAGCCCCAGCATTTT.

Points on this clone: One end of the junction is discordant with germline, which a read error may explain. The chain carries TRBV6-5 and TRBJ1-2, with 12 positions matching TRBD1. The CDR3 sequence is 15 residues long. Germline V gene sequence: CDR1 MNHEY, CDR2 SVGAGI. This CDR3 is CASSSVGTGGAGYTF. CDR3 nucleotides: TGTGCCAGTAGTTCCGTCGGGACAGGGGGCGCCGGCTACACCTTC.

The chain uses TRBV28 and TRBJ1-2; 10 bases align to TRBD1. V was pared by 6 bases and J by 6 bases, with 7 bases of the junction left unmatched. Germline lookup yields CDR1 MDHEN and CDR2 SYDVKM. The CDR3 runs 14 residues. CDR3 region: CASSWDRGKNGYTF. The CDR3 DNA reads TGTGCCAGCAGCTGGGACAGGGGTAAGAATGGCTACACCTTC.

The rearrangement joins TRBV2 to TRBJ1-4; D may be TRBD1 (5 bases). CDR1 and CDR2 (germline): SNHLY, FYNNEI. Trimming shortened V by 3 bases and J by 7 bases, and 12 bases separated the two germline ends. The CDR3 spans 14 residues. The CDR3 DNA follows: TGTGCCAGCAGTGATCAGGGATGGGGTGAAAAACTGTTTTTT. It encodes CASSDQGWGEKLFF.

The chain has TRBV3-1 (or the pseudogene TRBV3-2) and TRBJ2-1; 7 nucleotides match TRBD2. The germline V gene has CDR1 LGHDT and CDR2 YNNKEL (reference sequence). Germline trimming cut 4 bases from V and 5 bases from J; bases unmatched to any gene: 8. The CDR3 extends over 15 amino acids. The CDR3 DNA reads TGTGCCAGCAGCCGCGCGGGGGACCAACACAATGAGCAGTTCTTC. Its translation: CASSRAGDQHNEQFF.

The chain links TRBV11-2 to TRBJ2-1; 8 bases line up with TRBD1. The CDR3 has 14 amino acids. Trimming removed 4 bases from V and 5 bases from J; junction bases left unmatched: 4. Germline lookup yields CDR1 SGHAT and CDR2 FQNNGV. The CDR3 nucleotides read TGTGCCAGCAGCTCTGGGGACAGGAACAATGAGCAGTTCTTC. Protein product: CASSSGDRNNEQFF.

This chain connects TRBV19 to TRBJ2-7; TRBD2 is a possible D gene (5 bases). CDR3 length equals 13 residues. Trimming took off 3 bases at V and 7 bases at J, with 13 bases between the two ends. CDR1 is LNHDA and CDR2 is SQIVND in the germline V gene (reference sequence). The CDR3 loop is CASSIDRGREQYF. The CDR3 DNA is TGTGCCAGTAGTATTGATCGGGGAAGGGAGCAGTACTTC.

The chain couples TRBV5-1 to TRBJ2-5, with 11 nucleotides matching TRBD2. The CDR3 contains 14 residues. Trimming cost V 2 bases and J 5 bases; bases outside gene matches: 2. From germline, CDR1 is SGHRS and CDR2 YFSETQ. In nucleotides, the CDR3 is TGCGCCAGCAGCTTTGGGACTAGCGGCGAGACCCAGTACTTC. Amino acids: CASSFGTSGETQYF. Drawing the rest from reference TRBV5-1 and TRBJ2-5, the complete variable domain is KAGVTQTPRYLIKTRGQQVTLSCSPISGHRSVSWYQQTPGQGLQFLFEYFSETQRNKGNFPGRFSGRQFSNSRSEMNVSTLELGDSALYLCASSFGTSGETQYFGPGTRLLVL.

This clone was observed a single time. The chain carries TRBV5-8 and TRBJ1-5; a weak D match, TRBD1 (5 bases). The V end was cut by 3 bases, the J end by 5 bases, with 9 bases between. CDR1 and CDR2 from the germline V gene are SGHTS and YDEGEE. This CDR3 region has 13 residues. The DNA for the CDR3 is TGTGCCAGCAGCTCGGACATAGATCAGCCCCAGCATTTT. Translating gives CASSSDIDQPQHF. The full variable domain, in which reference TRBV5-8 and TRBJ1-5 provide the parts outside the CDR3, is EAGVTQSPTHLIKTRGQQATLRCSPISGHTSVYWYQQALGLGLQFLLWYDEGEERNRGNFPPRFSGRQFPNYSSELNVNALELEDSALYLCASSSDIDQPQHFGDGTRLSIL.

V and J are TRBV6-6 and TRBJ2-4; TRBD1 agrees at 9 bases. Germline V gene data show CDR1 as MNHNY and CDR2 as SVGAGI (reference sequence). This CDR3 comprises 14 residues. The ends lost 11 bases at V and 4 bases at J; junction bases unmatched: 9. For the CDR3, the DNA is TGTGCCGCCGTGGGGGACAGGGTAAAAAACATTCAGTACTTC. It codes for CAAVGDRVKNIQYF.

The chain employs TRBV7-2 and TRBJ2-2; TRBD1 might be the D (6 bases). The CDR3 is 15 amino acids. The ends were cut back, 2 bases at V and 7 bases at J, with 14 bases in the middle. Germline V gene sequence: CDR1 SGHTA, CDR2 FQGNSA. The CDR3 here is CASSLSSLTGGELFF. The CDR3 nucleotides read TGTGCCAGCAGCTTAAGCAGTTTGACAGGCGGGGAGCTGTTTTTT.

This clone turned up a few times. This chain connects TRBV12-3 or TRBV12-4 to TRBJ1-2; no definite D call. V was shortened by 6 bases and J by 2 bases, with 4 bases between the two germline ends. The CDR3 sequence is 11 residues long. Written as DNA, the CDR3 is TGTGCCAGCAGCCAGAACTATGGCTACACCTTC. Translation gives CASSQNYGYTF.

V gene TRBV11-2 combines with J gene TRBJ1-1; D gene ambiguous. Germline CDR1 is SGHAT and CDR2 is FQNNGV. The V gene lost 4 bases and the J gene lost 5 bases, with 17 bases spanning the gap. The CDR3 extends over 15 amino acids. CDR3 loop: CASSSQLTGGTEAFF. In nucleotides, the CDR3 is TGTGCCAGCAGCTCCCAACTAACTGGAGGTACTGAAGCTTTCTTT.

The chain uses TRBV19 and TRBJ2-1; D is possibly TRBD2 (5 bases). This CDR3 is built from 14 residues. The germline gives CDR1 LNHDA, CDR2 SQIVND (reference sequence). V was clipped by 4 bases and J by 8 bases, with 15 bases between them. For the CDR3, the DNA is TGTGCCAGTAGTACGATGAGTGGCGGGTATGAGCAGTTCTTC. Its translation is CASSTMSGGYEQFF.

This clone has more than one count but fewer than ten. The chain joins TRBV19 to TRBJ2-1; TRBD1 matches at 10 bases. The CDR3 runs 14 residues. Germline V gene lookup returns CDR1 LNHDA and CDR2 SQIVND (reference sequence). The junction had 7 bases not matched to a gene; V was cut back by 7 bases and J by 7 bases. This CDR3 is CASKRDRGWNEQFF. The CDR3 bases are TGTGCCAGTAAACGGGACAGGGGATGGAATGAGCAGTTCTTC.

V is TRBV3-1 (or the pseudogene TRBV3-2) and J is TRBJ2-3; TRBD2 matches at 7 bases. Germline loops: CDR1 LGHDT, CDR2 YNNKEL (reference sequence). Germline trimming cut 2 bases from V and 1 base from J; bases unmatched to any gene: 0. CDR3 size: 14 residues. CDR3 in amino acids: CASSQLAGTDTQYF. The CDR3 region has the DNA TGTGCCAGCAGCCAACTAGCGGGCACAGATACGCAGTATTTT.

CDR3 DNA: TGTGCCAGCAGCTTCTACAGGAGTGGCACTGAAGCTTTCTTT. Protein sequence: CASSFYRSGTEAFF. The chain combines TRBV5-8 with TRBJ1-1, with D perhaps TRBD1 (5 bases). The germline V gene encodes CDR1 SGHTS and CDR2 YDEGEE. CDR3 length equals 14 residues. V shed 2 bases and J shed 4 bases, with 12 bases lying between them.

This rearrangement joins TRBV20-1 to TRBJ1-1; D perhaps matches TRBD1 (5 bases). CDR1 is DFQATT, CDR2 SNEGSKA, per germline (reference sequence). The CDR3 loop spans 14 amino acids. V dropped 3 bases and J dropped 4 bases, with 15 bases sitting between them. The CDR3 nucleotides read TGCAGTGCTAGTCTCTCAGGGTTGAGCACTGAAGCTTTCTTT. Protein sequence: CSASLSGLSTEAFF.